The 5 T cell receptor beta chains below come from one sample, sequenced in a study of post-analysis software for immune sequencing data (dated by TCRdb to between 2015 and 2017). Results the study describes overall, beyond this receptor: Significantly higher frequencies in patients than in controls were found for five TRBV segments, including TRBV5-6, TRBV5-1 and TRBV20-1.

Library method: PCR. The listed sequencing device is Illumina HiSeq 2500. To reduce PCR and sequencing biases, unique molecular identifiers were incorporated into the TCR beta cDNA libraries. In-frame beta chains were kept once TCRdb had trimmed the public reads at Q25 with fastp and called clones with MiXCR. Each CDR3 protein gets just one entry, which takes the most common genes and DNA from the rows behind it. A total of around 200,000 distinct CDR3 sequences appear in this sample, over 25% of them only once. Of the sample, roughly 3.4% is held by the ten largest clones. These TCRs' antigens remain unknown. The sequencing sample was made of blood. These receptors all stem from a girl aged 2 to 17 with multiple sclerosis.

The J gene is TRBJ1-2, the V gene TRBV5-1, with D possibly TRBD1 on 5 matching bases. Germline V gene lookup returns CDR1 SGHRS and CDR2 YFSETQ. The ends were cut back, 2 bases at V and 6 bases at J, with 14 bases in the middle. The CDR3 has 14 residues. The CDR3 protein is CASSFRDPINGYTF. The CDR3 DNA is TGCGCCAGCAGCTTCAGGGACCCTATAAATGGCTACACCTTC.

This sequence joins TRBV10-3 and TRBJ2-1; D is possibly TRBD2 (6 bases). V lost 5 bases, J lost 8 bases, and 19 bases lay in between. The CDR3 has 15 amino acids. CDR1 is ENHRY and CDR2 is SYGVKD in the germline V gene. For the CDR3, the DNA is TGTGCCATCAGTCGGGACTGTGGGGTGTCGGATGAGCAGTTCTTC. Translated, it gives CAISRDCGVSDEQFF.

This clonotype has just a few counts. A much larger clone is a single base away; this may be a read error. The gene calls are TRBV20-1 and TRBJ2-1; tentatively, D is TRBD2 (5 bases). The germline V gene has CDR1 DFQATT and CDR2 SNEGSKA (reference sequence). CDR3 size: 11 residues. The DNA of the CDR3 is TGCAGGGCTGGACTGTACAATGAGCAGTTCTTC. This encodes CRAGLYNEQFF.

This clonotype was recorded at least ten times. The CDR3 spells CATSDPRDRKNNEQFF. CDR3 nucleotides: TGTGCCACCAGTGATCCCCGGGACAGGAAGAACAATGAGCAGTTCTTC. The chain uses TRBV24-1 and TRBJ2-1, with TRBD1 matching 8 bases. V lost 3 bases and J lost 5; bases outside the gene matches: 8. Germline V gives CDR1 KGHDR, CDR2 SFDVKD. This CDR3 spans 16 amino acids.

This clonotype was seen a few times. This rearrangement joins TRBV3-1 to TRBJ2-7; D gene unclear. Germline CDR1 and CDR2: LGHDT and YNNKEL (reference sequence). Between the trimmed V and J ends, which lost 4 bases and 3 bases, there was a span of 7 bases. CDR3 length: 12 amino acids. The CDR3 region has the DNA TGTGCCAGCAGCCGGGTTAACTACGAGCAGTACTTC. This encodes CASSRVNYEQYF.